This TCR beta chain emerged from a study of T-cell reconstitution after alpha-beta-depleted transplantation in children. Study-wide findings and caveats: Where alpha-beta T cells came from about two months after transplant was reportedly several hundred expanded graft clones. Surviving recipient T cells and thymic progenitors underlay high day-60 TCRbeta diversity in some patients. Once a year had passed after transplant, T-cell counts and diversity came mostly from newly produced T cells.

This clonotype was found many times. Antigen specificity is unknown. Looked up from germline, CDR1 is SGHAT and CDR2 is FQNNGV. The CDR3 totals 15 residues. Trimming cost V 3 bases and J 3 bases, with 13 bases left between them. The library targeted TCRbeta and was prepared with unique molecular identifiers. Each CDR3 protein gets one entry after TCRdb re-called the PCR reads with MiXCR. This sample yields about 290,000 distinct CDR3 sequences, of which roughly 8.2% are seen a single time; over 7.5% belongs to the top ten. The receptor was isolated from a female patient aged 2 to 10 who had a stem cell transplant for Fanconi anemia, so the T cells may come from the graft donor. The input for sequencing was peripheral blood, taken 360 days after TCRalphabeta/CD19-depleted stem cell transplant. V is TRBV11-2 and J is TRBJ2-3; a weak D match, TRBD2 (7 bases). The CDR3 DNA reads TGTGCCAGCAGCTTGAAGGGGGGGAGAACAGATACGCAGTATTTT. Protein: CASSLKGGRTDTQYF.